The rows below give T cell receptor beta chains drawn from one sample of a study of T cells in tumors after PD-1 blockade. Some clones are missing from TCRdb's copy, which holds only in-frame ones; the method was immunoSEQ multiplex PCR. Of under 9,000 clones listed, around 60% are singletons. Here the sequenced sample was tumor tissue, taken after anti-PD-1 treatment. These receptors were collected from a human donor with basal cell carcinoma. CDR3s include the opening cysteine and the closing phenylalanine or tryptophan. Each record gives: V gene, J gene, clone size, D gene, CDR3 length, CDR3 protein, CDR3 DNA. D genes are given only for firm matches. The listing skips clone size in some rows; elsewhere it reads once, few, many or a size class.

TRBV5-5,TRBJ2-7,-,-,16,CASSLVVFGGTYEQYF,TGTGCCAGCAGCTTGGTAGTATTTGGCGGTACCTACGAGCAGTACTTC
TRBV27,TRBJ1-4,-,-,15,CASSLGGQRGEKLFF,TGTGCCAGCAGTTTGGGCGGACAGAGGGGTGAAAAACTGTTTTTT
TRBV7-2,TRBJ1-5,-,-,16,CASSLRWQYSNQPQHF,TGTGCCAGCAGCCTACGTTGGCAGTATAGCAATCAGCCCCAGCATTTT
TRBV6-2/TRBV6-3,TRBJ1-1,-,-,16,CASSYSLVVMNTEAFF,TGTGCCAGCAGTTACTCCCTCGTAGTCATGAACACTGAAGCTTTCTTT
TRBV15,TRBJ2-6,-,-,16,CATSRDGTSGANVLTF,TGTGCCACCAGCAGAGACGGGACCTCTGGGGCCAACGTCCTGACTTTC
TRBV13,TRBJ1-4,-,-,15,CASSSNQGTNEKLFF,TGTGCCAGCAGCTCAAACCAGGGCACTAATGAAAAACTGTTTTTT
TRBV5-1,TRBJ1-1,-,TRBD1,15,CASSWEGQTNTEAFF,TGCGCCAGCAGCTGGGAGGGACAGACGAACACTGAAGCTTTCTTT
TRBV3-1/TRBV3-2,TRBJ2-1,-,TRBD2,16,CASSPVRAGGLNEQFF,TGTGCCAGCAGCCCCGTAAGGGCGGGGGGGCTGAATGAGCAGTTCTTC
TRBV19,TRBJ2-1,-,TRBD1,15,CASSKGGFFDNEQFF,TGTGCCAGTAGTAAAGGGGGCTTTTTCGACAATGAGCAGTTCTTC
TRBV7-8,TRBJ2-7,medium-sized,TRBD1,15,CASSLSTGVGDRGYF,TGTGCCAGCAGCTTATCGACAGGGGTAGGGGACAGGGGGTACTTC
TRBV9,TRBJ2-1,-,-,16,CASSVGTAVSYNEQFF,TGTGCCAGCAGCGTAGGGACCGCCGTTTCCTACAATGAGCAGTTCTTC
TRBV9,TRBJ1-2,-,TRBD1,15,CASSVGGQSNYGYTF,TGTGCCAGCAGCGTAGGGGGACAGTCAAACTATGGCTACACCTTC
TRBV9,TRBJ2-5,-,-,15,CASSVGNRVGGTQYF,TGTGCCAGCAGCGTAGGGAACAGGGTAGGGGGGACCCAGTACTTC
TRBV14,TRBJ2-3,few,-,14,CASSQELRGDTQYF,TGTGCCAGCAGCCAAGAACTGAGGGGAGATACGCAGTATTTT
TRBV5-1,TRBJ2-7,few,TRBD1,14,CASSLDGQGHEQYF,TGCGCCAGCAGCTTGGATGGACAGGGTCACGAGCAGTACTTC
TRBV12-5,TRBJ1-4,-,-,15,CASAPFGGINEKLFF,TGTGCTAGTGCCCCTTTCGGGGGTATTAACGAAAAACTGTTTTTT
TRBV5-5,TRBJ1-5,-,TRBD1,18,CASSFAPPGTGGSQPQHF,TGTGCCAGCAGCTTCGCACCTCCCGGGACAGGGGGCTCTCAGCCCCAGCATTTT
TRBV19,TRBJ2-7,-,-,14,CASSFPGQTYEQYF,TGTGCCAGTAGTTTCCCAGGGCAGACGTACGAGCAGTACTTC
TRBV12-3/TRBV12-4,TRBJ2-3,-,-,13,CASSLYGWDTQYF,TGTGCCAGCAGTTTATACGGATGGGATACGCAGTATTTT
TRBV9,TRBJ1-4,-,-,16,CASSVGDLATNEKLFF,TGTGCCAGCAGCGTAGGAGACCTCGCAACTAATGAAAAACTGTTTTTT
TRBV6-5,TRBJ2-7,-,TRBD1,16,CASSYSRVDRGHEQYF,TGTGCCAGCAGTTACTCGAGGGTGGACAGGGGGCATGAGCAGTACTTC
TRBV2,TRBJ1-5,-,-,14,CASSESRDDQPQHF,TGTGCCAGCAGTGAGTCCAGGGATGATCAGCCCCAGCATTTT
TRBV30,TRBJ2-1,-,-,17,CAWSSGAGSRGLNEQFF,TGTGCCTGGAGTTCGGGGGCTGGGTCGAGGGGTTTGAATGAGCAGTTCTTC
TRBV27,TRBJ1-1,-,TRBD1,17,CASRGLGQGSMNTEAFF,TGTGCCAGCAGGGGGCTGGGACAGGGTAGTATGAACACTGAAGCTTTCTTT
TRBV4-1,TRBJ1-1,-,-,17,CASSQGLFGGGNTEAFF,TGCGCCAGCAGCCAAGGTTTATTTGGGGGAGGGAACACTGAAGCTTTCTTT
TRBV12-5,TRBJ2-7,-,TRBD1,14,CASGPGQGAWEQYF,TGTGCTAGTGGCCCGGGACAGGGGGCTTGGGAGCAGTACTTC
TRBV5-5,TRBJ2-1,-,-,15,CASSLAGAAYNEQFF,TGTGCCAGCAGCTTGGCGGGGGCCGCCTACAATGAGCAGTTCTTC
TRBV18,TRBJ2-1,-,-,15,CASSLARTDYNEQFF,TGTGCCAGCTCACTCGCCAGGACAGACTACAATGAGCAGTTCTTC
TRBV15,TRBJ2-1,-,TRBD2,17,CATSREEAGTPLNEQFF,TGTGCCACCAGCAGAGAGGAAGCGGGGACCCCCCTGAATGAGCAGTTCTTC
TRBV27,TRBJ1-2,few,-,13,CASSSYRARGYTF,TGTGCCAGCAGTTCTTATAGGGCGAGGGGCTACACCTTC
TRBV7-9,TRBJ2-5,-,-,15,CASSLGLGIQETQYF,TGTGCCAGCAGCTTAGGGCTCGGGATCCAAGAGACCCAGTACTTC
TRBV9,TRBJ2-3,few,-,14,CASSSRTQASTQYF,TGTGCCAGCAGCTCCCGGACTCAGGCGAGTACGCAGTATTTT